One and the same sample provided the 30 T cell receptor beta chains below, sequenced in a study of cytomegalovirus exposure and HLA in healthy donors. The data were produced by immunoSEQ multiplex PCR, yet TCRdb's version contains in-frame clones alone and is incomplete. The sample has approximately 140,000 clones; roughly 86% are singletons. The sample was PBMCs. The receptors were sampled from a woman aged 30 to 39 in good health and CMV-seronegative.

This clone was seen once. The chain employs TRBV7-9 and TRBJ1-2; D ambiguous. Per germline, CDR1 SEHNR and CDR2 FQNEAQ (reference sequence). V was cut by 1 base and J by 2 bases, with 8 bases left in between. The length of the CDR3 is 14 residues. In DNA, the CDR3 is TGTGCCAGCAGCTTAGGGTCGGAGAACTATGGCTACACCTTC. Translating it yields CASSLGSENYGYTF.

The chain has TRBV2 and TRBJ1-3, with TRBD1 identical over 8 bases. Trimming removed 4 bases from V and 0 bases from J; junction bases left unmatched: 2. The CDR3 covers 15 residues. Germline V gene sequence: CDR1 SNHLY, CDR2 FYNNEI. The CDR3 sequence: CASSGTGNSGNTIYF. For the CDR3, the DNA is TGTGCCAGCAGTGGGACAGGGAACTCTGGAAACACCATATATTTT.

The V gene is TRBV11-2, the J gene TRBJ2-2, with 8 positions matching TRBD1. V shed 0 bases and J 6 bases; nucleotides not matched to a gene: 15. The CDR3 is 19 residues long. CDR1 is SGHAT and CDR2 is FQNNGV in the germline V gene. CDR3 DNA sequence: TGTGCCAGCAGCTTAGATCTTGGATTCGTGCAGGGGGCCTCCGGGGAGCTGTTTTTT. As protein: CASSLDLGFVQGASGELFF.

The chain recombines TRBV10-3 with TRBJ2-5, with 8 nucleotides matching TRBD2. The junction had 5 bases not matched to a gene; V was cut back by 6 bases and J by 5 bases. The CDR3 covers 13 residues. Germline-derived CDR1 and CDR2 are ENHRY and SYGVKD. CDR3 residues: CAIRSGGEETQYF. In DNA form, the CDR3 reads TGTGCCATCAGGAGCGGGGGCGAGGAGACCCAGTACTTC.

This chain links TRBV21-1 with TRBJ1-2. TRBV21-1 is tagged as a pseudogene. This CDR3 is 17 amino acids long. The CDR3, as DNA: TGTGCCAGCAGCAAGCGGGGGACACCAACCACTAACTATGGCTACACCTTC. Translating gives CASSKRGTPTTNYGYTF.

The chain joins TRBV5-1 to TRBJ2-3, with 7 bases that match TRBD2. This CDR3 spans 13 amino acids. Looked up from germline, CDR1 is SGHRS and CDR2 is YFSETQ. After removal of 4 bases from V and 1 base from J, the junction contained 0 bases not matched to a gene. The CDR3: CASSGGGTDTQYF. CDR3 DNA: TGCGCCAGCAGCGGGGGGGGCACAGATACGCAGTATTTT.

The chain links TRBV6-1 to TRBJ1-5, with 8 nucleotides matching TRBD1. The CDR3 is 16 amino acids. Germline lookup yields CDR1 MNHNS and CDR2 SASEGT. Unmatched junction bases numbered 4, after V lost 1 base and J lost 2 bases. The chain's CDR3 is CASSEGTGWGNQPQHF. CDR3 sequence (DNA): TGTGCCAGCAGTGAAGGGACAGGGTGGGGCAATCAGCCCCAGCATTTT.

This chain connects TRBV6-5 to TRBJ2-2; TRBD1 matches at 11 bases. Germline trimming cut 6 bases from V and 4 bases from J; bases unmatched to any gene: 4. From germline, CDR1 is MNHEY and CDR2 SVGAGI. The CDR3 length is 15 residues. The CDR3, as DNA: TGTGCCAGCAGAGGACAGGGGGCCCCCACCGGGGAGCTGTTTTTT. Its protein is CASRGQGAPTGELFF.

The CDR3 here is CASSRRTSGAHEQFF. The CDR3 bases are TGTGCCAGCAGCCGACGGACTAGCGGGGCCCATGAGCAGTTCTTC. The chain uses TRBV7-9 and TRBJ2-1, with 12 bases that match TRBD2. Per the germline V gene, CDR1 is SEHNR and CDR2 is FQNEAQ (reference sequence). There are 15 residues in the CDR3. V was clipped by 5 bases and J by 8 bases; unmatched bases: 7.

This chain uses TRBV5-1 with TRBJ2-3, with TRBD2 identical over 9 bases. CDR3 length: 15 residues. Germline loops: CDR1 SGHRS, CDR2 YFSETQ. V was pared by 1 base and J by 1 base, with 1 base of the junction left unmatched. CDR3 region: CASSLRLAGTDTQYF. The CDR3 DNA is TGCGCCAGCAGCTTGCGACTAGCGGGCACAGATACGCAGTATTTT.

The chain has TRBV7-6 and TRBJ2-3; a weak D match, TRBD1 (6 bases). This CDR3 contains 15 residues. Germline lookup yields CDR1 SGHVS and CDR2 FNYEAQ. The ends were cut back, 2 bases at V and 4 bases at J, with 13 bases in the middle. The CDR3 coding sequence is TGTGCCAGCAGCTTATCTCGTGCAGGGGCAGATACGCAGTATTTT. Translating it yields CASSLSRAGADTQYF.

The genes are TRBV27 and TRBJ1-5, with 8 bases lining up with TRBD1. The CDR3 contains 14 residues. V lost 6 bases and J lost 2; bases outside the gene matches: 3. CDR1 and CDR2 from the germline V gene are MNHEY and SMNVEV (reference sequence). CDR3 nucleotide sequence: TGTGCCAGCAGCCCGGACAGGGGCAATCAGCCCCAGCATTTT. Translation gives CASSPDRGNQPQHF.

The CDR3, as DNA: TGTGCCAGCAGTGAAGCAGGGGGCTGGGGCAATCAGCCCCAGCATTTT. The encoded protein is CASSEAGGWGNQPQHF. This chain links TRBV6-1 with TRBJ1-5; 7 bases align to TRBD1. The CDR3 consists of 16 residues. Trimming removed 0 bases from V and 2 bases from J; junction bases left unmatched: 4. Per germline, CDR1 MNHNS and CDR2 SASEGT.

The chain couples TRBV4-2 to TRBJ2-7, with TRBD1 identical over 7 bases. The CDR3 covers 16 residues. V trimming: 4 bases; J trimming: 6 bases; junction bases outside the gene matches: 15. Per the germline V gene, CDR1 is LGHNA and CDR2 is YNFKEQ. CDR3 nucleotides: TGTGCCAGCAGCCCAGGCGCTTGGGACAGACTGGGCGAGCAGTACTTC. Protein product: CASSPGAWDRLGEQYF.

The V call is TRBV18, the J call TRBJ2-2, with 8 bases aligning to TRBD1. J lost 5 bases, V lost 5 bases, and 10 bases had no gene match. Germline assignment: CDR1 KGHSH and CDR2 LQKENI. This CDR3 is built from 16 residues. The CDR3 spells CASSDRDRRGTGELFF. DNA for the CDR3: TGTGCCAGCTCAGACCGGGACAGGAGAGGAACCGGGGAGCTGTTTTTT.

This rearrangement joins TRBV2 to TRBJ2-3; TRBD2 matches 8 bases. This CDR3 has 15 amino acids. Germline values: CDR1 SNHLY, CDR2 FYNNEI. The V segment lost 3 bases and the J segment 3 bases; nucleotides outside the gene matches: 5. DNA for the CDR3: TGTGCCAGCAGTGAGATTCGGGGGGGAACAGATACGCAGTATTTT. Translated, it gives CASSEIRGGTDTQYF. The variable domain in full, completed from reference TRBV2 and TRBJ2-3, reads EPEVTQTPSHQVTQMGQEVILRCVPISNHLYFYWYRQILGQKVEFLVSFYNNEISEKSEIFDDQFSVERPDGSNFTLKIRSTKLEDSAMYFCASSEIRGGTDTQYFGPGTRLTVL.

The gene calls are TRBV7-3 and TRBJ1-1, with a possible D match to TRBD1 (5 bases). The CDR3 has 14 amino acids. Trimming left V 5 bases short and J 4 bases short, with 14 bases between. CDR1 and CDR2 (germline): SGHTA, FQGTGA. CDR3: CASSPQGYSTEAFF. In nucleotides, the CDR3 is TGTGCCAGCAGCCCGCAGGGATACAGCACTGAAGCTTTCTTT.

This clone appeared a single time. The gene calls are TRBV7-3 and TRBJ2-3; maybe TRBD2 (6 bases). Trimming pared 6 bases from V and 6 bases from J, leaving 19 bases between. Germline CDR1 is SGHTA and CDR2 is FQGTGA. CDR3 length: 15 residues. The CDR3 loop reads CASSSGGSSHDTQYF. The CDR3 DNA reads TGTGCCAGCAGTTCCGGGGGAAGCTCACATGATACGCAGTATTTT. Variable domain in full (rest from reference TRBV7-3 and TRBJ2-3): GAGVSQTPSNKVTEKGKYVELRCDPISGHTALYWYRQSLGQGPEFLIYFQGTGAADDSGLPNDRFFAVRPEGSVSTLKIQRTERGDSAVYLCASSSGGSSHDTQYFGPGTRLTVL.

V and J are TRBV5-1 and TRBJ2-7; 8 bases agree with TRBD1. Trimming at V came to 4 bases and at J to 4 bases, leaving 10 bases not matched to a gene. CDR1 is SGHRS and CDR2 is YFSETQ in the germline V gene. This CDR3 is built from 15 residues. The CDR3 reads CASSTMTGALYEQYF. In nucleotides, the CDR3 is TGCGCCAGCAGCACAATGACAGGGGCTCTTTACGAGCAGTACTTC. Combining the CDR3 with reference TRBV5-1 and TRBJ2-7 gives the whole variable domain KAGVTQTPRYLIKTRGQQVTLSCSPISGHRSVSWYQQTPGQGLQFLFEYFSETQRNKGNFPGRFSGRQFSNSRSEMNVSTLELGDSALYLCASSTMTGALYEQYFGPGTRLTVT.

J is TRBJ1-1 and V is TRBV5-1; no clear D. Germline CDR1 reads SGHRS; CDR2 reads YFSETQ. The CDR3 contains 14 residues. V lost 3 bases and J 5 bases, leaving 14 bases between the germline ends. The CDR3 bases are TGCGCCAGCAGCTCCACCCCCGGAGGGACTGAAGCTTTCTTT. This codes for CASSSTPGGTEAFF.

The chain employs TRBV28 and TRBJ2-7; tentative D call: TRBD1 (5 bases). CDR3 size: 13 residues. The V end lost 5 bases, the J end lost 6 bases, and 14 bases lay between the germline ends. Germline assignment: CDR1 MDHEN and CDR2 SYDVKM. The DNA of the CDR3 is TGTGCCAGCAGTCTCAGTGGGGCCGCCGAGCAGTACTTC. Translating gives CASSLSGAAEQYF. The full variable domain, in which reference TRBV28 and TRBJ2-7 provide the parts outside the CDR3, is DVKVTQSSRYLVKRTGEKVFLECVQDMDHENMFWYRQDPGLGLRLIYFSYDVKMKEKGDIPEGYSVSREKKERFSLILESASTNQTSMYLCASSLSGAAEQYFGPGTRLTVT.

The chain employs TRBV5-1 and TRBJ1-6, with 7 bases aligning to TRBD1. CDR1 SGHRS and CDR2 YFSETQ come from the germline V gene. The V and J ends lost 4 bases and 3 bases, in that order; junction bases with no gene match: 7. The CDR3 consists of 16 residues. CDR3 sequence: CASSRGQDHYNSPLHF. CDR3 DNA: TGCGCCAGCAGCCGAGGACAGGACCACTATAATTCACCCCTCCACTTT.

The genes are TRBV19 and TRBJ1-2; a weak D match, TRBD1 (6 bases). V was cut by 6 bases and J by 0 bases, with 17 bases left in between. In germline, CDR1 is LNHDA, CDR2 SQIVND (reference sequence). The CDR3 is 16 residues long. CDR3 residues: CASRVLRDKTNYGYTF. For the CDR3, the DNA is TGTGCCAGTAGGGTACTCCGGGACAAGACTAACTATGGCTACACCTTC.

V usage is TRBV6-5 and J usage is TRBJ2-7, with TRBD1 matching 10 bases. Trimming removed 4 bases from V and 0 bases from J; junction bases left unmatched: 6. The CDR3 totals 16 residues. Germline CDR1 reads MNHEY; CDR2 reads SVGAGI. The CDR3 nucleotides read TGTGCCAGCAGTTCCGGACAGGGGGAGATCTCCTACGAGCAGTACTTC. It translates to CASSSGQGEISYEQYF.

The CDR3 loop is CASRYRVGTEAFF. DNA for the CDR3: TGTGCCAGCAGGTACAGGGTCGGGACTGAAGCTTTCTTT. The V call is TRBV28, the J call TRBJ1-1; maybe TRBD1 (6 bases). V dropped 6 bases and J dropped 5 bases, with 13 bases sitting between them. This CDR3 comprises 13 residues. Per germline, CDR1 MDHEN and CDR2 SYDVKM.

This clone has only one observation. This chain links TRBV27 with TRBJ2-3; 13 bases agree with TRBD2. The CDR3 is 17 amino acids. V was clipped by 5 bases and J by 3 bases; unmatched bases: 8. From germline, CDR1 is MNHEY and CDR2 SMNVEV (reference sequence). Here the CDR3 reads CASSPRRTSGGTDTQYF. CDR3 nucleotides: TGTGCCAGCAGTCCAAGAAGGACTAGCGGGGGAACAGATACGCAGTATTTT.

This clone was detected only a few times. V is TRBV30 and J is TRBJ1-3; D is unclear. Germline V gene data show CDR1 as GTSNPN and CDR2 as SVGIG (reference sequence). Trimming removed 4 bases at V and 0 bases at J, with 7 bases between. The CDR3 has 13 residues. For the CDR3, the DNA is TGTGCCTGGAACGGGATCTCTGGAAACACCATATATTTT. The encoded protein is CAWNGISGNTIYF.

This clone has just a few counts. The chain has TRBV5-1 and TRBJ2-5; 8 positions match TRBD2. The CDR3 is 15 residues long. Germline CDR1 is SGHRS and CDR2 is YFSETQ. V was clipped by 4 bases and J by 7 bases; unmatched bases: 12. The DNA of the CDR3 is TGCGCCAGCAGCCCCTCTCATAGCGGGGTAGGGACCCAGTACTTC. Translated, it gives CASSPSHSGVGTQYF.

This clone has a single count. The chain combines TRBV5-4 with TRBJ2-5; D unclear. V lost 2 bases, J lost 1 base, and 6 bases lay in between. CDR1 SGHNT and CDR2 YYREEE come from the germline V gene (reference sequence). There are 13 residues in the CDR3. The CDR3, as DNA: TGTGCCAGCAGCTTTAACTCCCAAGAGACCCAGTACTTC. Its translation: CASSFNSQETQYF. Full variable domain (outside the CDR3, taken from reference TRBV5-4 and TRBJ2-5): ETGVTQSPTHLIKTRGQQVTLRCSSQSGHNTVSWYQQALGQGPQFIFQYYREEENGRGNFPPRFSGLQFPNYSSELNVNALELDDSALYLCASSFNSQETQYFGPGTRLLVL.

This clone occurred a few times. V usage is TRBV6-6 and J usage is TRBJ2-3, with 10 bases aligning to TRBD1. Trimming removed 8 bases from V and 2 bases from J; junction bases left unmatched: 4. CDR3 length equals 14 residues. From germline, CDR1 is MNHNY and CDR2 SVGAGI (reference sequence). The CDR3 DNA is TGTGCCAGCCGGACAGGGGGATTCACAGATACGCAGTATTTT. Protein sequence: CASRTGGFTDTQYF.